This TCR beta chain was obtained from a study of shared clonotypes between healthy human individuals. Overall study context: For every donor, three CD4 naive, three CD4 memory, two CD8 naive and one CD8 memory plates were used. Notes on the study in general: Genetic and exposure-history diversity was limited by the few donors.

The V gene's germline CDR1 is SGHTA and CDR2 FQGTGA. The CDR3 totals 16 residues. Trimming took off 5 bases at V and 4 bases at J, with 18 bases between the two ends. In regard to this clone: Its antigen is unknown.

Only in-frame clones appear in the TCRdb table, and some are missing; sequencing was by immunoSEQ multiplex PCR. The profile shows over a million clones, roughly 96% of them singletons. Source material: naive CD4+ T cells sorted from blood. Described subset: CD45RA+ positively selected. V and J are TRBV7-3 and TRBJ2-1, with D perhaps given as TRBD1 or TRBD2 (5 bases each). The TCR was taken from a man younger than 40 in good health. The CDR3 DNA reads as TGTGCCAGCAGCCTGACACCCGGGACCCCTTACAATGAGCAGTTCTTC. As protein: CASSLTPGTPYNEQFF.